This T cell receptor (beta chain) emerged from a study of T cell responses to AZD1222 COVID-19 vaccine. In the study overall: Second doses that came at about 4 or about 12 weeks were put together. Overall study findings and caveats: Within unmutated variant regions lay the reported targets of nearly half of spike-specific TCRs. Once two AZD1222 doses were given, Spike-specific TCR breadth and depth went up. Sampling captured repertoires only after the peak T cell response.

The CDR3 consists of 13 residues. The junction had 4 bases not matched to a gene; V was cut back by 4 bases and J by 6 bases. The V gene's germline CDR1 is SGHNT and CDR2 YENEEA. Notes on this clone: Its specificity is not known.

The table came from immunoSEQ multiplex PCR; TCRdb's copy has only in-frame clones and leaves some out. The sample consists of some 200,000 clones, more than 75% of them appearing once. This sequence joins TRBV11-3 and TRBJ1-2, with 8 positions matching TRBD1. The sample in question was peripheral blood, obtained on day 0 of AZD1222 vaccination. This sequence originates from an adult in good health. Here the CDR3 reads CASSSGGGNGYTF. In DNA, the CDR3 is TGTGCCAGCAGCTCAGGGGGCGGGAATGGCTACACCTTC.